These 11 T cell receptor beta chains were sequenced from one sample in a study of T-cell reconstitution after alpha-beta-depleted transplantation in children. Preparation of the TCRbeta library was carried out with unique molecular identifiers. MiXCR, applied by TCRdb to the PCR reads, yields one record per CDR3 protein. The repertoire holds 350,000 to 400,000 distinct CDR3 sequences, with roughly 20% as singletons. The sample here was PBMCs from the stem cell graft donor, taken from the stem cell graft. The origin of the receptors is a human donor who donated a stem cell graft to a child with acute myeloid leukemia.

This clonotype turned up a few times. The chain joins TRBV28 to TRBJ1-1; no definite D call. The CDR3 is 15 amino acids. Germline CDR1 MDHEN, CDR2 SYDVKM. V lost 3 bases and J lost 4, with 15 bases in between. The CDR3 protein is CASSLATYIGTEAFF. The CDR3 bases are TGTGCCAGCAGTTTGGCGACATACATTGGCACTGAAGCTTTCTTT.

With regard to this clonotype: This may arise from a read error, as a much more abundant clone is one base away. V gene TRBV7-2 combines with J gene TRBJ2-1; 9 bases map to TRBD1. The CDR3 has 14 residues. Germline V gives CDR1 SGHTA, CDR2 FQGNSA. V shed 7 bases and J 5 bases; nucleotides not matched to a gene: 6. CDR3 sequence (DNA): TGTGCCAGCACCGGGGACAGGGCGGACAATGAGCAGTTCTTC. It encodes CASTGDRADNEQFF.

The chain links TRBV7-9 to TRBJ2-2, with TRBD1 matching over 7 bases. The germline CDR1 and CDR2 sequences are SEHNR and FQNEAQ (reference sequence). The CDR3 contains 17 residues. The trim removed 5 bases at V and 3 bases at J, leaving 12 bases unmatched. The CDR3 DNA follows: TGTGCCAGCAGCCGACGACAGGGCGGCGGCGACACCGGGGAGCTGTTTTTT. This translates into CASSRRQGGGDTGELFF.

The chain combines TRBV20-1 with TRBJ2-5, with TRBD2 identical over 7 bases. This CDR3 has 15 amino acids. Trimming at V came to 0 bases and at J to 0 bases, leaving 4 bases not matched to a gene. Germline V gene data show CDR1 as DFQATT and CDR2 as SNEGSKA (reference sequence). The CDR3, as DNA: TGCAGTGCTAGAGATCCAGCGGGGTACCAAGAGACCCAGTACTTC. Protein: CSARDPAGYQETQYF.

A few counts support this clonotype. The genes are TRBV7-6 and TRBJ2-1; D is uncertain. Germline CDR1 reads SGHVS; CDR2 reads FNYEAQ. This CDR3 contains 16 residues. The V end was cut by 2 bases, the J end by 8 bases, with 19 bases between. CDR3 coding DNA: TGTGCCAGCAGCTTACAACCTCGGACCCTTAAGGATGAGCAGTTCTTC. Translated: CASSLQPRTLKDEQFF.

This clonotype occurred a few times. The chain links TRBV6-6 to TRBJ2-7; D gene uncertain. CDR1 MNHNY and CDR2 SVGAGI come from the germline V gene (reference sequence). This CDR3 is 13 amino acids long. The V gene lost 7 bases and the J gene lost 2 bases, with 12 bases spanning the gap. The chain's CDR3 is CASKNGAAYEQYF. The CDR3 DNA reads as TGTGCCAGCAAGAACGGCGCCGCCTACGAGCAGTACTTC.

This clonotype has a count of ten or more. CDR3 sequence reads: CAISEQGRINEAFF. The CDR3, as DNA: TGTGCCATCAGCGAACAGGGCAGAATTAATGAAGCTTTCTTT. The chain recombines TRBV12-3 or TRBV12-4 with TRBJ1-1; tentative D call: TRBD1 (6 bases). This CDR3 has 14 residues. Trimming removed 10 bases from V and 7 bases from J, with 22 bases in between.

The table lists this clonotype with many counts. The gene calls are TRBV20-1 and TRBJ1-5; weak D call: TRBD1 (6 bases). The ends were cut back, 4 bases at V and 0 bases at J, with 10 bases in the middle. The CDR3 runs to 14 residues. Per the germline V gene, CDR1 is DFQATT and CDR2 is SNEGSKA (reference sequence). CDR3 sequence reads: CSATQGNSNQPQHF. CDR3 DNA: TGCAGTGCTACTCAGGGGAATAGCAATCAGCCCCAGCATTTT.

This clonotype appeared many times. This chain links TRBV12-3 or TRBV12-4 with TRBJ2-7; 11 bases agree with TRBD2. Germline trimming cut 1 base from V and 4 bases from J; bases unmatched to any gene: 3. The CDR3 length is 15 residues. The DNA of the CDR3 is TGTGCCAGCAGTTTAGGGGTAGCGGGAGGGTACGAGCAGTACTTC. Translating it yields CASSLGVAGGYEQYF.

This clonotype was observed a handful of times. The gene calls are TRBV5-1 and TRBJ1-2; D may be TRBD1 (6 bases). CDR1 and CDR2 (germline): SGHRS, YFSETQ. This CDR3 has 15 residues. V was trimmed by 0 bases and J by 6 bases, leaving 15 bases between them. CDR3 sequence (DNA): TGCGCCAGCAGCTTGGCCAGGGGACGAGGGGATGGCTACACCTTC. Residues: CASSLARGRGDGYTF. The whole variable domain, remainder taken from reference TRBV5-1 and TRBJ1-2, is KAGVTQTPRYLIKTRGQQVTLSCSPISGHRSVSWYQQTPGQGLQFLFEYFSETQRNKGNFPGRFSGRQFSNSRSEMNVSTLELGDSALYLCASSLARGRGDGYTFGSGTRLTVV.

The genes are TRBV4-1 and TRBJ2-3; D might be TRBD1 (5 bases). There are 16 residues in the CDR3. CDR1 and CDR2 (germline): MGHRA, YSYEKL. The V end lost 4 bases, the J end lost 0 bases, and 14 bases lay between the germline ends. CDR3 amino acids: CASSPYRQTSTDTQYF. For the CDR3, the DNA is TGCGCCAGCAGCCCCTACAGGCAAACTAGCACAGATACGCAGTATTTT.